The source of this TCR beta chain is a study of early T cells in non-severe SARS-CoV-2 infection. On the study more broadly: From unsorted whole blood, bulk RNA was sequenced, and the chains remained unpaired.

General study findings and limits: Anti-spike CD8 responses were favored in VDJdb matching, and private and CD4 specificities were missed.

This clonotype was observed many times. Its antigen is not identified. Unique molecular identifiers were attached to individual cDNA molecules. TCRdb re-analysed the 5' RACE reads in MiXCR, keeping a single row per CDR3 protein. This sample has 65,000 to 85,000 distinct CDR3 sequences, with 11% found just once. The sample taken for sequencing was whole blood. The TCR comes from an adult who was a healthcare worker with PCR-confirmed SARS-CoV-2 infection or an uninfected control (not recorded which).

The CDR3 spells CSLVIKDIYNEQFF. The CDR3 DNA reads as TGCAGCCTTGTGATCAAGGACATCTACAATGAGCAGTTCTTC. This sequence joins TRBV29-1 and TRBJ2-1; tentative D call: TRBD1 (5 bases). The CDR3 contains 14 residues. CDR1 and CDR2 from the germline V gene are SQVTM and ANQGSEA. Trimming cost V 8 bases and J 3 bases, with 17 bases left between them.